The 24 T cell receptor beta chains presented below share a single source sample, sequenced in a study of cytomegalovirus exposure and HLA in healthy donors. PCR involved 60 Vbeta and 13 Jbeta primers. Generated by immunoSEQ multiplex PCR, the TCRdb table keeps only in-frame clones and is missing some. The repertoire has around 50,000 clones, about 70% of them found once; the top ten carry 6.3%. The specimen sequenced was PBMCs. The origin of the receptors is a man younger than 45 in good health and CMV-seronegative.

The chain links TRBV27 to TRBJ2-7; TRBD2 agrees at 9 bases. Trimming removed 7 bases from V and 5 bases from J; junction bases left unmatched: 12. There are 15 residues in the CDR3. CDR1 is MNHEY and CDR2 is SMNVEV in the germline V gene (reference sequence). In nucleotides, the CDR3 is TGTGCCAGCAATAAACCGGGACTAGCCCACCACGAGCAGTACTTC. This codes for CASNKPGLAHHEQYF.

The V call is TRBV27, the J call TRBJ1-1; D gene uncertain. The germline V gene has CDR1 MNHEY and CDR2 SMNVEV (reference sequence). The CDR3 spans 14 residues. The ends were cut back, 2 bases at V and 5 bases at J, with 12 bases in the middle. CDR3 in DNA: TGTGCCAGCAGTTTAGCGGGATTTAGGACTGAAGCTTTCTTT. Amino acids: CASSLAGFRTEAFF.

The chain recombines TRBV19 with TRBJ1-2; TRBD1 matches 11 bases. The V segment lost 6 bases and the J segment 2 bases; nucleotides outside the gene matches: 5. This CDR3 has 15 residues. CDR1 and CDR2 from the germline V gene are LNHDA and SQIVND (reference sequence). CDR3 residues: CASRPRTGGNYGYTF. The DNA of the CDR3 is TGTGCCAGTAGGCCTCGGACAGGGGGCAACTATGGCTACACCTTC.

DNA of the CDR3: TGCGCCAGCAGCTTGCGGAGGGGGCATGGCGATGAGCAGTTCTTC. Translation: CASSLRRGHGDEQFF. The chain recombines TRBV5-1 with TRBJ2-1; perhaps TRBD1 as D (7 bases). Germline V gene data show CDR1 as SGHRS and CDR2 as YFSETQ. Between the trimmed V and J ends, which lost 1 base and 8 bases, there was a span of 16 bases. The CDR3 is 15 residues long.

The genes are TRBV10-1 and TRBJ2-5; 8 bases line up with TRBD2. The V and J ends lost 8 bases and 2 bases, in that order; junction bases with no gene match: 10. This CDR3 spans 15 amino acids. Germline V lookup: CDR1 WNHNN, CDR2 SYGVQD (reference sequence). The CDR3 DNA reads TGCGCCAGCGGTAGCAGAACTAGCGGTCAAGAGACCCAGTACTTC. Translating it yields CASGSRTSGQETQYF.

V and J are TRBV7-8 and TRBJ2-7, with D perhaps TRBD1 (5 bases). The germline V gene encodes CDR1 SGHVS and CDR2 FQNEAQ. This CDR3 has 15 residues. V lost 3 bases, J lost 3 bases, and 15 bases lay in between. The CDR3 DNA reads as TGTGCCAGCAGCTTGGTAGGGGCAGCCAACTACGAGCAGTACTTC. This gives the protein CASSLVGAANYEQYF.

The chain carries TRBV6-1 and TRBJ1-2; D is undetermined. Germline assignment: CDR1 MNHNS and CDR2 SASEGT. V was shortened by 6 bases and J by 2 bases, with 7 bases between the two germline ends. The CDR3 sequence is 12 residues long. CDR3 sequence: CASSQRNYGYTF. The CDR3 DNA reads as TGTGCCAGCAGCCAGCGGAACTATGGCTACACCTTC.

The chain uses TRBV4-1 and TRBJ2-7; D ambiguous. V lost 2 bases to trimming and J lost 7 bases, with 15 bases between them. Germline CDR1 reads MGHRA; CDR2 reads YSYEKL. The CDR3 contains 14 residues. CDR3 loop: CASSQRHPGLEQYF. The CDR3, as DNA: TGCGCCAGCAGCCAACGACACCCAGGCCTGGAGCAGTACTTC.

This sequence joins TRBV5-3 and TRBJ2-1; 15 bases line up with TRBD2. TRBV5-3 is an ORF for which the function is uncertain. V was clipped by 4 bases and J by 7 bases; unmatched bases: 9. The CDR3 runs to 17 residues. The CDR3 loop is CARSHGLAGGRRNEQFF. The CDR3, as DNA: TGTGCCAGAAGCCATGGACTAGCGGGAGGGCGGCGGAATGAGCAGTTCTTC.

The genes are TRBV29-1 and TRBJ2-3; 7 bases are a match to TRBD2. With 6 bases clipped from V and 3 bases from J, the junction kept 9 bases outside the gene matches. The CDR3 totals 14 residues. Germline-derived CDR1 and CDR2 are SQVTM and ANQGSEA. This CDR3 reads CSVGGTLLTDTQYF. CDR3 coding DNA: TGCAGCGTGGGGGGGACCCTGTTAACAGATACGCAGTATTTT.

The chain recombines TRBV23-1 with TRBJ2-1; 15 bases fit TRBD2. TRBV23-1 is an open reading frame, and its role is uncertain. The CDR3 runs 18 residues. V shed 0 bases and J 7 bases; nucleotides not matched to a gene: 7. The CDR3 DNA is TGCGCCAGCAGTCAATCACATCGGACTAGCGGGAGGGCGAATGAGCAGTTCTTC. It codes for CASSQSHRTSGRANEQFF.

The chain recombines TRBV29-1 with TRBJ2-2; D gene uncertain. The V end lost 2 bases, the J end lost 5 bases, and 6 bases lay between the germline ends. Germline V gene sequence: CDR1 SQVTM, CDR2 ANQGSEA. The CDR3 sequence is 12 residues long. CDR3 amino acids: CSVETLTGELFF. DNA for the CDR3: TGCAGCGTTGAAACGCTAACCGGGGAGCTGTTTTTT.

The gene calls are TRBV29-1 and TRBJ1-2; D gene uncertain. V lost 5 bases to trimming and J lost 5 bases, with 12 bases between them. CDR1 is SQVTM, CDR2 ANQGSEA, per germline. The CDR3 runs 12 residues. CDR3 protein: CSVMGDKYGYTF. For the CDR3, the DNA is TGCAGCGTTATGGGCGATAAATATGGCTACACCTTC. Full variable domain (rest looked up from reference TRBV29-1 and TRBJ1-2): SAVISQKPSRDICQRGTSLTIQCQVDSQVTMMFWYRQQPGQSLTLIATANQGSEATYESGFVIDKFPISRPNLTFSTLTVSNMSPEDSSIYLCSVMGDKYGYTFGSGTRLTVV.

This sequence joins TRBV18 and TRBJ1-3, with D perhaps matching TRBD1 (5 bases). V lost 0 bases to trimming and J lost 4 bases, with 10 bases between them. In germline, CDR1 is KGHSH, CDR2 LQKENI. The CDR3 runs to 15 residues. Here the CDR3 DNA reads TGTGCCAGCTCACCACCGTCCAGGGTGGGAAACACCATATATTTT. This encodes CASSPPSRVGNTIYF.

A few counts support this clone. The J gene is TRBJ2-2, the V gene TRBV5-6, with TRBD2 matching over 7 bases. Germline V gene lookup returns CDR1 SGHDT and CDR2 YYEEEE. The junction had 15 bases not matched to a gene; V was cut back by 1 base and J by 6 bases. The CDR3 extends over 18 amino acids. As DNA, the CDR3 is TGTGCCAGCAGCTTGCGCAGCGGGACTTTCCTGGCCCCCGGGGAGCTGTTTTTT. This sequence encodes CASSLRSGTFLAPGELFF.

V and J are TRBV15 and TRBJ2-3, with D perhaps TRBD2 (6 bases). The germline V gene has CDR1 LNHNV and CDR2 YYDKDF (reference sequence). Trimming took 7 bases from V and 3 from J, leaving 14 bases between them. The CDR3 spans 14 residues. The DNA for the CDR3 is TGTGCCACCAAATCTAGCGTTATGACAGATACGCAGTATTTT. Protein sequence: CATKSSVMTDTQYF.

This sequence joins TRBV5-1 and TRBJ2-2, with TRBD2 identical over 8 bases. V gave up 6 bases and J gave up 5 bases; unmatched junction bases: 3. Per germline, CDR1 SGHRS and CDR2 YFSETQ. The CDR3 covers 13 residues. CDR3: CASNRGGTGELFF. The CDR3 DNA reads TGCGCCAGCAACCGCGGGGGGACCGGGGAGCTGTTTTTT.

The chain combines TRBV6-6 with TRBJ2-7, with D uncertain. Trimming cost V 2 bases and J 4 bases, with 18 bases left between them. The CDR3 has 16 residues. Germline V lookup: CDR1 MNHNY, CDR2 SVGAGI (reference sequence). CDR3 coding DNA: TGTGCCAGCAGTTACGGTGGGCCAGGTGGTGGTTACGAGCAGTACTTC. Translating gives CASSYGGPGGGYEQYF.

This chain joins TRBV6-7 and TRBJ2-7, with 7 bases matching TRBD2. TRBV6-7 is an ORF, with its function uncertain. The length of the CDR3 is 17 residues. Trimming at V came to 2 bases and at J to 12 bases, leaving 22 bases not matched to a gene. The CDR3, as DNA: TGTGCCAGCAGTTACCAAGGGACCCCACTAGCGCCGACTTCGTGGTACTTC. Translation gives CASSYQGTPLAPTSWYF.

The chain uses TRBV6-1 and TRBJ2-5; 10 bases are shared with TRBD1. Per germline, CDR1 MNHNS and CDR2 SASEGT. This CDR3 spans 14 amino acids. J was trimmed by 5 bases and V by 4 bases; bases with no gene match: 4. CDR3 sequence reads: CASSGQGARETQYF. The CDR3 coding sequence is TGTGCCAGCAGTGGACAGGGGGCTAGGGAGACCCAGTACTTC.

The chain carries TRBV2 and TRBJ1-2; D unclear. Germline lookup yields CDR1 SNHLY and CDR2 FYNNEI. The V end lost 2 bases, the J end lost 4 bases, and 14 bases lay between the germline ends. The CDR3 has 15 amino acids. The CDR3 nucleotides are TGTGCCAGCAGTGAATTTGTGACACAAGTCTATGGCTACACCTTC. Translated: CASSEFVTQVYGYTF. The full variable domain, in which reference TRBV2 and TRBJ1-2 provide the parts outside the CDR3, is EPEVTQTPSHQVTQMGQEVILRCVPISNHLYFYWYRQILGQKVEFLVSFYNNEISEKSEIFDDQFSVERPDGSNFTLKIRSTKLEDSAMYFCASSEFVTQVYGYTFGSGTRLTVV.

V is TRBV15 and J is TRBJ1-1; D call uncertain. V was shortened by 1 base and J by 8 bases, with 11 bases between the two germline ends. The CDR3 totals 13 residues. CDR1 is LNHNV, CDR2 YYDKDF, per germline (reference sequence). The CDR3 is CATSRGLREEAFF. The CDR3 nucleotides are TGTGCCACCAGCAGAGGCTTGAGGGAAGAAGCTTTCTTT. The full variable domain, rest sourced from reference TRBV15 and TRBJ1-1, is DAMVIQNPRYQVTQFGKPVTLSCSQTLNHNVMYWYQQKSSQAPKLLFHYYDKDFNNEADTPDNFQSRRPNTSFCFLDIRSPGLGDTAMYLCATSRGLREEAFFGQGTRLTVV.

This rearrangement joins TRBV25-1 to TRBJ2-7; TRBD2 matches 7 bases. The V segment lost 1 base and the J segment 3 bases; nucleotides outside the gene matches: 3. The CDR3 covers 14 residues. Germline V lookup: CDR1 MGHDK, CDR2 SYGVNS. Here the CDR3 reads CASSESGRNYEQYF. CDR3 nucleotide sequence: TGTGCCAGCAGTGAATCCGGGAGGAACTACGAGCAGTACTTC.

Only a few counts were recorded for this clone. The rearrangement uses TRBV5-5 and TRBJ1-1; D remains unclear. V lost 4 bases and J 1 base, leaving 8 bases between the germline ends. Germline CDR1 reads SGHKS; CDR2 reads YYEKEE (reference sequence). The length of the CDR3 is 13 residues. CDR3 sequence reads: CASSGYTNTEAFF. CDR3 nucleotides: TGTGCCAGCAGCGGTTACACGAACACTGAAGCTTTCTTT.